The 32 T cell receptor beta chains in this list originate from one sample, sequenced in a study of blood T cell repertoires in COVID-19. Assay used: immunoSEQ multiplex PCR; TCRdb lists only in-frame clones, some missing. This sample has hundreds of thousands of clones; approximately 85% occur once, and the top ten carry 4% to 6%. The specimen sequenced was peripheral blood. The receptors were sampled from a man aged 50 to 60 with COVID-19, enrolled during active disease.

This chain links TRBV11-2 with TRBJ2-5, with D tentatively TRBD2 (5 bases). CDR1 and CDR2 from the germline V gene are SGHAT and FQNNGV. The CDR3 totals 15 residues. Trimming shortened V by 2 bases and J by 1 base, and 11 bases separated the two germline ends. The CDR3 protein is CASSLRGFAQETQYF. The CDR3 nucleotides read TGTGCCAGCAGCTTACGCGGGTTCGCCCAAGAGACCCAGTACTTC.

The V call is TRBV18, the J call TRBJ2-7; 10 bases agree with TRBD1. This CDR3 is 14 amino acids long. V was clipped by 3 bases and J by 6 bases; unmatched bases: 5. The germline gives CDR1 KGHSH, CDR2 LQKENI. The CDR3 nucleotides read TGTGCCAGCTCACCCGGGACAGGGGAGGCCGAGCAGTACTTC. Translated: CASSPGTGEAEQYF.

The rearrangement links TRBV4-3 to TRBJ1-1; TRBD1 agrees at 8 bases. V shed 0 bases, J shed 5 bases, and the junction held 8 bases outside the gene matches. This CDR3 comprises 16 residues. Germline CDR1 LGHNA, CDR2 YSLEER. CDR3 bases: TGCGCCAGCAGCCAAGATTCCGGACAGGGCAGGACTGAAGCTTTCTTT. This translates into CASSQDSGQGRTEAFF.

The rearrangement joins TRBV18 to TRBJ1-5; D unclear. This CDR3 comprises 15 residues. V lost 2 bases and J 1 base, leaving 9 bases between the germline ends. The germline V gene encodes CDR1 KGHSH and CDR2 LQKENI. The CDR3 here is CASSPKQLSNQPQHF. The CDR3 DNA is TGTGCCAGCTCACCAAAACAGCTAAGCAATCAGCCCCAGCATTTT.

The chain combines TRBV18 with TRBJ1-2; TRBD1 agrees at 7 bases. V was pared by 2 bases and J by 0 bases, with 3 bases of the junction left unmatched. CDR1 KGHSH and CDR2 LQKENI come from the germline V gene. The CDR3 runs to 15 residues. The CDR3 nucleotides are TGTGCCAGCTCACCATGGGACAGAACTAACTATGGCTACACCTTC. This gives the protein CASSPWDRTNYGYTF.

This chain links TRBV6-2 or TRBV6-3 with TRBJ2-5; D might be TRBD2 (7 bases). The V end lost 2 bases, the J end lost 2 bases, and 12 bases lay between the germline ends. CDR1 is MNHEY and CDR2 is SVGEGT in the germline V gene. The CDR3 covers 15 residues. The CDR3 DNA reads as TGTGCCAGCAGTTACCAGGCGGGGGCACAAGAGACCCAGTACTTC. This codes for CASSYQAGAQETQYF.

This rearrangement joins TRBV10-3 to TRBJ2-7, with 7 positions matching TRBD1. CDR1 ENHRY and CDR2 SYGVKD come from the germline V gene. This CDR3 has 13 amino acids. V dropped 8 bases and J dropped 2; count of bases not matched to a gene: 6. CDR3 in DNA: TGTGCCATCCCCCGGGACAGCACCTACGAGCAGTACTTC. Residues: CAIPRDSTYEQYF.

The rearrangement uses TRBV5-1 and TRBJ1-5; the D gene is possibly TRBD1 (5 bases). V was cut by 3 bases and J by 3 bases, with 10 bases left in between. The germline gives CDR1 SGHRS, CDR2 YFSETQ. This CDR3 contains 14 residues. CDR3 nucleotide sequence: TGCGCCAGCAGCTCGGGACTGATCAATCAGCCCCAGCATTTT. It translates to CASSSGLINQPQHF.

V and J are TRBV6-1 and TRBJ1-2; possibly TRBD1 for D (6 bases). V lost 0 bases and J 2 bases, leaving 10 bases between the germline ends. Germline V lookup: CDR1 MNHNS, CDR2 SASEGT. The length of the CDR3 is 15 residues. CDR3: CASSEAGGANYGYTF. CDR3 DNA sequence: TGTGCCAGCAGTGAAGCTGGGGGGGCAAACTATGGCTACACCTTC.

This clone was counted once. CDR3 in DNA: TGTGCCAGCAGCAGAGGCGGTTCCCCCTACACAGATACGCAGTATTTT. Translated, it gives CASSRGGSPYTDTQYF. The chain carries TRBV7-9 and TRBJ2-3, with D uncertain. Germline assignment: CDR1 SEHNR and CDR2 FQNEAQ (reference sequence). Trimming cost V 5 bases and J 2 bases, with 17 bases left between them. The CDR3 has 16 amino acids. The variable domain in full, completed from reference TRBV7-9 and TRBJ2-3, reads DTGVSQNPRHKITKRGQNVTFRCDPISEHNRLYWYRQTLGQGPEFLTYFQNEAQLEKSRLLSDRFSAERPKGSFSTLEIQRTEQGDSAMYLCASSRGGSPYTDTQYFGPGTRLTVL.

The V and J genes are TRBV11-2 and TRBJ2-7, with D possibly matching TRBD2 (6 bases). Trimming removed 4 bases from V and 4 bases from J, with 11 bases in between. The CDR3 is made up of 13 amino acids. Germline loops: CDR1 SGHAT, CDR2 FQNNGV. CDR3 in DNA: TGTGCCAGCAGCTGGAGGGGCGGTTACGAGCAGTACTTC. It codes for CASSWRGGYEQYF.

In its sample, this clone was seen a few times. The chain couples TRBV10-1 to TRBJ1-2; D not certain. V shed 0 bases and J shed 0 bases, with 8 bases lying between them. The CDR3 has 15 residues. Germline V CDR1 and CDR2: WNHNN, SYGVQD (reference sequence). The CDR3 nucleotides are TGCGCCAGCAGTGAGTCTCTAGCGACTAACTATGGCTACACCTTC. Residues: CASSESLATNYGYTF.

This chain uses TRBV4-1 with TRBJ1-2; possibly TRBD1 for D (5 bases). Trimming pared 0 bases from V and 2 bases from J, leaving 13 bases between. Germline CDR1 MGHRA, CDR2 YSYEKL. The length of the CDR3 is 16 residues. The CDR3 loop is CASSQDRKPGNYGYTF. CDR3 nucleotides: TGCGCCAGCAGCCAAGATAGAAAGCCAGGGAACTATGGCTACACCTTC.

The chain combines TRBV11-2 with TRBJ2-1; 7 nucleotides match TRBD1. CDR3 length: 18 residues. Germline CDR1 is SGHAT and CDR2 is FQNNGV. Trimming at V came to 0 bases and at J to 0 bases, leaving 8 bases not matched to a gene. The CDR3 here is CASSLDRGQRISYNEQFF. CDR3 coding DNA: TGTGCCAGCAGCTTAGATAGGGGACAGAGAATCTCCTACAATGAGCAGTTCTTC.

The chain has TRBV19 and TRBJ2-1, with TRBD2 identical over 9 bases. Trimming cost V 5 bases and J 8 bases; bases outside gene matches: 4. The CDR3 is 13 residues long. Germline lookup yields CDR1 LNHDA and CDR2 SQIVND (reference sequence). The CDR3 loop is CASSAGGAYEQFF. The CDR3, as DNA: TGTGCCAGTAGTGCGGGGGGGGCCTATGAGCAGTTCTTC.

The J gene is TRBJ2-7, the V gene TRBV3-1 (or the pseudogene TRBV3-2); 8 positions agree with TRBD1. The V gene end was trimmed by 3 bases and the J gene end by 3 bases; junction bases not matched to a gene: 13. The CDR3 length is 17 residues. Germline V CDR1 and CDR2: LGHDT, YNNKEL (reference sequence). The CDR3 DNA follows: TGTGCCAGCAGCCAGGTCGGACAGGGACATATGAGCTACGAGCAGTACTTC. This sequence encodes CASSQVGQGHMSYEQYF.

The rearrangement links TRBV7-8 to TRBJ2-2; 7 nucleotides line up with TRBD1. With V trimmed by 5 bases and J by 4 bases, 4 bases remained unmatched. CDR3 length equals 14 residues. The germline V gene has CDR1 SGHVS and CDR2 FQNEAQ. CDR3 residues: CASSQQGSTGELFF. The CDR3 nucleotides read TGTGCCAGCAGCCAACAGGGGTCCACCGGGGAGCTGTTTTTT.

The CDR3 is CSAEKETQYF. The CDR3 bases are TGCAGTGCGGAGAAAGAGACCCAGTACTTC. This chain connects TRBV20-1 to TRBJ2-5; no reliable D call. Germline values: CDR1 DFQATT, CDR2 SNEGSKA (reference sequence). V was shortened by 6 bases and J by 3 bases, with 5 bases between the two germline ends. This CDR3 has 10 amino acids.

In DNA, the CDR3 is TGTGCCAGCAGTGAGAGACAGGTCGGGAACACTGAAGCTTTCTTT. Amino acids: CASSERQVGNTEAFF. The rearrangement joins TRBV25-1 to TRBJ1-1, with D perhaps TRBD1 (6 bases). Trimming cost V 3 bases and J 1 base, with 12 bases left between them. Per germline, CDR1 MGHDK and CDR2 SYGVNS. CDR3 length: 15 amino acids.

As regards this clone: At the DNA level, this CDR3 is encoded by other sequences in the same sample as well. The chain links TRBV7-2 to TRBJ1-2; D is ambiguous. The germline V gene encodes CDR1 SGHTA and CDR2 FQGNSA. This CDR3 has 13 residues. Deletions cut 1 base from V and 2 bases from J, with 5 bases between. CDR3 DNA: TGTGCCAGCAGCTTAGACACGAACTATGGCTACACCTTC. Its protein product is CASSLDTNYGYTF.

This sequence joins TRBV29-1 and TRBJ2-1, with a weak D call TRBD2 (7 bases). The CDR3 runs 14 residues. Germline lookup yields CDR1 SQVTM and CDR2 ANQGSEA. V lost 4 bases, J lost 10 bases, and 20 bases lay in between. The CDR3 loop reads CSVGLRGPSSEQFF. The DNA of the CDR3 is TGCAGCGTTGGATTGCGGGGGCCCTCATCGGAGCAGTTCTTC.

V and J are TRBV10-3 and TRBJ2-4; a weak D match, TRBD1 (6 bases). Trimming pared 5 bases from V and 0 bases from J, leaving 14 bases between. Germline CDR1 ENHRY, CDR2 SYGVKD. The CDR3 is 16 residues long. The CDR3 coding sequence is TGTGCCATCAGTCGGGACAATCTCTTAGCCAAAAACATTCAGTACTTC. The encoded protein is CAISRDNLLAKNIQYF.

The chain couples TRBV18 to TRBJ1-2; the match to TRBD1 covers 11 bases. The germline gives CDR1 KGHSH, CDR2 LQKENI. This CDR3 region has 16 residues. With V trimmed by 3 bases and J by 6 bases, 9 bases remained unmatched. The CDR3 loop is CASSPSSRTGGDGYTF. The CDR3 DNA reads as TGTGCCAGCTCACCCTCCTCCAGGACAGGGGGCGATGGCTACACCTTC.

The chain recombines TRBV6-6 with TRBJ1-4; TRBD1 matches 9 bases. The V segment lost 4 bases and the J segment 7 bases; nucleotides outside the gene matches: 7. The CDR3 is made up of 15 amino acids. Germline CDR1 reads MNHNY; CDR2 reads SVGAGI (reference sequence). Here the CDR3 reads CASSSGTGWTEKLFF. For the CDR3, the DNA is TGTGCCAGCAGTTCCGGGACAGGGTGGACTGAAAAACTGTTTTTT.

The chain employs TRBV4-1 and TRBJ2-7, with 7 nucleotides matching TRBD2. Germline values: CDR1 MGHRA, CDR2 YSYEKL. CDR3 size: 16 residues. V lost 1 base and J lost 0; bases outside the gene matches: 6. CDR3: CASSQVPSGNSYEQYF. CDR3 in DNA: TGCGCCAGCAGCCAAGTCCCTAGCGGTAACTCCTACGAGCAGTACTTC.

This clone showed up just once. Within the sample, other DNA sequences also encode this same CDR3. The genes are TRBV5-1 and TRBJ2-2, with TRBD2 matching 14 bases. Looked up from germline, CDR1 is SGHRS and CDR2 is YFSETQ. This CDR3 has 17 amino acids. Trimming took 0 bases from V and 4 from J; bases not matched to a gene: 2. The CDR3 nucleotides are TGCGCCAGCAGCTTGGGACTAGCGGGGGGGCCCACCGGGGAGCTGTTTTTT. It is translated as CASSLGLAGGPTGELFF.

The chain carries TRBV25-1 and TRBJ2-6; TRBD2 might be the D (7 bases). Germline CDR1 is MGHDK and CDR2 is SYGVNS. Trimming stripped 6 bases from V and 3 bases from J, with 12 bases between. CDR3 length: 15 amino acids. CDR3 in amino acids: CASRAGAVGANVLTF. DNA of the CDR3: TGTGCCAGCAGGGCGGGGGCGGTTGGGGCCAACGTCCTGACTTTC. Combining the CDR3 with reference TRBV25-1 and TRBJ2-6 gives the whole variable domain EADIYQTPRYLVIGTGKKITLECSQTMGHDKMYWYQQDPGMELHLIHYSYGVNSTEKGDLSSESTVSRIRTEHFPLTLESARPSHTSQYLCASRAGAVGANVLTFGAGSRLTVL.

The chain couples TRBV5-4 to TRBJ2-5; D is undetermined. V lost 3 bases and J lost 3, with 6 bases in between. Per germline, CDR1 SGHNT and CDR2 YYREEE (reference sequence). This CDR3 spans 12 amino acids. CDR3 DNA sequence: TGTGCCAGCAGCTCACACGAAGAGACCCAGTACTTC. This gives the protein CASSSHEETQYF.

The V gene is TRBV2, the J gene TRBJ2-5; D is ambiguous. This CDR3 comprises 13 residues. Germline CDR1 SNHLY, CDR2 FYNNEI. The V and J ends lost 7 bases and 2 bases respectively, with 11 bases between them. This CDR3 reads CASKLTLQETQYF. In DNA, the CDR3 is TGTGCCAGCAAGTTGACTTTACAAGAGACCCAGTACTTC. The full variable domain, with the rest looked up from reference TRBV2 and TRBJ2-5, is EPEVTQTPSHQVTQMGQEVILRCVPISNHLYFYWYRQILGQKVEFLVSFYNNEISEKSEIFDDQFSVERPDGSNFTLKIRSTKLEDSAMYFCASKLTLQETQYFGPGTRLLVL.

This chain links TRBV6-5 with TRBJ1-5; 8 bases are shared with TRBD1. Germline V gives CDR1 MNHEY, CDR2 SVGAGI. After removal of 4 bases from V and 6 bases from J, the junction contained 8 bases not matched to a gene. This CDR3 comprises 15 residues. For the CDR3, the DNA is TGTGCCAGCAGTTCCGGACAGGGACCGAGTCAGCCCCAGCATTTT. This translates into CASSSGQGPSQPQHF.

J is TRBJ2-1 and V is TRBV4-1, with 7 positions matching TRBD2. The CDR3 is made up of 14 amino acids. The germline V gene has CDR1 MGHRA and CDR2 YSYEKL. Unmatched junction bases numbered 6, after V lost 3 bases and J lost 7 bases. The DNA of the CDR3 is TGCGCCAGCAGCCAGGGGAGGGGTGAAAATGAGCAGTTCTTC. It codes for CASSQGRGENEQFF.

The chain couples TRBV7-2 to TRBJ1-3; TRBD1 matches at 9 bases. The germline gives CDR1 SGHTA, CDR2 FQGNSA. This CDR3 comprises 15 residues. The junction had 6 bases not matched to a gene; V was cut back by 5 bases and J by 4 bases. CDR3 residues: CASSARTGEGNTIYF. CDR3 sequence (DNA): TGTGCCAGCAGCGCCCGGACAGGGGAAGGAAACACCATATATTTT.